This paragraph covers one T cell receptor beta chain sequence. No antigen is known for it. V lost 0 bases and J lost 5, with 14 bases in between. Germline CDR1 reads SGHRS; CDR2 reads YFSETQ. This CDR3 has 15 residues. This record comes from a study of T cell responses to AZD1222 COVID-19 vaccine. Study-level findings and limits: Sampling that yielded the repertoires occurred only after the peak T cell response. Baseline serostatus was positive in only a handful of AZD1222 recipients.

The table came from immunoSEQ multiplex PCR; TCRdb's copy has only in-frame clones and leaves some out. Here the sample spans about 110,000 clones, over 80% being singletons. The clonotype originates from an adult who received the AZD1222 COVID-19 vaccine. The source was peripheral blood, collected 28 days after the second AZD1222 dose. The chain combines TRBV5-1 with TRBJ1-1; D is unclear. This chain's CDR3 is CASSLAQGYRTEAFF. CDR3 coding DNA: TGCGCCAGCAGCTTGGCCCAAGGGTATAGGACTGAAGCTTTCTTT.